The 10 T cell receptor beta chains listed next were all sequenced from one sample in a study of blood T cells in healthy people across ages. A J-beta primer mix and a sample-barcoded 5' primer were used in a second PCR of about 7 to 12 cycles. TCRdb re-called the 5' RACE reads with MiXCR, one entry per CDR3 protein. Of hundreds of thousands of distinct CDR3 sequences listed, more than 25% are singletons. Specimen: blood. The receptors shown here come from a woman older than 75 in good health.

DNA for the CDR3: TGTGCCTGGATGGGGACGGCTACGCAGTATTTT. This encodes CAWMGTATQYF. The V call is TRBV30, the J call TRBJ2-3; D is perhaps TRBD1 or TRBD2 (5 bases each). The CDR3 contains 11 residues. Trimming removed 4 bases at V and 8 bases at J, with 10 bases between. Per germline, CDR1 GTSNPN and CDR2 SVGIG (reference sequence).

The V call is TRBV20-1, the J call TRBJ1-1; D possibly corresponds to TRBD1 (6 bases). Between the trimmed V and J ends, which lost 5 bases and 0 bases, there was a span of 19 bases. The CDR3 covers 16 residues. From germline, CDR1 is DFQATT and CDR2 SNEGSKA (reference sequence). The CDR3 sequence is CSAPRGRGRVNTEAFF. The CDR3 DNA follows: TGCAGTGCTCCACGGGGCAGGGGACGCGTGAACACTGAAGCTTTCTTT.

This clonotype was recorded a few times. The chain couples TRBV25-1 to TRBJ2-2, with a tentative D call TRBD1 (6 bases). The length of the CDR3 is 12 residues. V lost 5 bases to trimming and J lost 9 bases, with 10 bases between them. Germline V gene data show CDR1 as MGHDK and CDR2 as SYGVNS. The CDR3: CASSQGNRELFF. CDR3 coding DNA: TGTGCCAGCAGTCAGGGGAACAGGGAGCTGTTTTTT.

The chain combines TRBV28 with TRBJ2-5, with D perhaps TRBD2 (7 bases). The DNA matches TRBJ2-7 better at its end, which makes the J call doubtful. The CDR3 is made up of 14 amino acids. Germline assignment: CDR1 MDHEN and CDR2 SYDVKM. The CDR3 DNA follows: TGTGCCAGCAACAGCCGGGGGGCTTTCGTCGAGCAGTACTTC. It translates to CASNSRGAFVEQYF.

To note about this clonotype: A much more abundant neighbour one base away suggests this may be a read error. The final CDR3 position lacks the conserved phenylalanine or tryptophan, pointing to a likely read error. This chain joins TRBV13 and TRBJ2-4, with TRBD1 identical over 10 bases. V was clipped by 5 bases and J by 8 bases; unmatched bases: 6. Looked up from germline, CDR1 is PRHDT and CDR2 is FYEKMQ (reference sequence). The CDR3 contains 14 residues. The DNA for the CDR3 is TGTGCCAGCAGCAGCCGGGACAGGGGTGACATTCAGTACTAC. Residues: CASSSRDRGDIQYY.

The chain has TRBV10-2 and TRBJ1-1; TRBD1 agrees at 7 bases. The CDR3 contains 14 residues. Germline V gene sequence: CDR1 WSHSY, CDR2 SAAADI. The trim removed 9 bases at V and 4 bases at J, leaving 11 bases unmatched. CDR3 in amino acids: CASLRGLSSTEAFF. The CDR3 nucleotides read TGCGCCAGTCTAAGGGGGCTCTCTAGCACTGAAGCTTTCTTT.

This clonotype was counted a few times. The chain combines TRBV20-1 with TRBJ1-1, with a possible D match to TRBD1 (5 bases). Germline CDR1 DFQATT, CDR2 SNEGSKA (reference sequence). CDR3 length: 15 residues. V was clipped by 0 bases and J by 5 bases, with 16 bases between them. In DNA form, the CDR3 reads TGCAGTGCTAGAGATCAAGGGGCCCGAGGGACTGAAGCTTTCTTT. This encodes CSARDQGARGTEAFF.

This clonotype was seen a few times. The chain carries TRBV7-8 and TRBJ1-2; unclear D gene. In germline, CDR1 is SGHVS, CDR2 FQNEAQ. CDR3 length: 16 residues. The V end lost 5 bases, the J end lost 0 bases, and 16 bases lay between the germline ends. CDR3 sequence (DNA): TGTGCCAGCAGCCCAGGACTAATCGCAGCTAACTATGGCTACACCTTC. It codes for CASSPGLIAANYGYTF.

This clonotype was seen repeatedly, ten times or more. V and J are TRBV7-2 and TRBJ2-7; D might be TRBD2 (5 bases). The CDR3 sequence is 15 residues long. The V end was cut by 0 bases, the J end by 2 bases, with 11 bases between. In germline, CDR1 is SGHTA, CDR2 FQGNSA. This chain's CDR3 is CASSLALRETYEQYF. CDR3 nucleotides: TGTGCCAGCAGCTTAGCCCTACGGGAAACCTACGAGCAGTACTTC.

CDR3 protein: CASWRQGPNTEAFF. In DNA, the CDR3 is TGTGCCAGCTGGAGACAGGGCCCAAACACTGAAGCTTTCTTT. V is TRBV27 and J is TRBJ1-1, with 7 bases lining up with TRBD1. The CDR3 is made up of 14 amino acids. Germline V gene sequence: CDR1 MNHEY, CDR2 SMNVEV (reference sequence). With V trimmed by 8 bases and J by 2 bases, 8 bases remained unmatched.